This T cell receptor (beta chain) was captured by sequencing in a study of T cell repertoires in cytomegalovirus infection. Turning to the study itself: Well-studied HLA-B-restricted epitopes and recently identified HLA-C-restricted epitopes of CMV were both used in the study. It was the public TCR beta signatures that indicated both CMV infection and matching HLA type.

This clonotype has ten or more counts. Its antigen is undetermined. TCRdb reprocessed the reads with MiXCR, giving one entry per CDR3 protein. This table has approximately 990,000 distinct CDR3 sequences, around 30% appearing once. Study-level findings and limits: What dominated the ex vivo response were HLA-C-restricted CMV-specific TCR beta clonotypes. CMV carriers having the relevant HLA were flagged by cumulative public TCR beta family frequency.

Specimen: cultured CD8+ T cells from PBMCs, collected from culture after CMV antigen stimulation. The TCR was taken from a human donor in good health (CMV status not recorded). Some clones in this sample may be carry-over from other donors' samples.

DNA of the CDR3: TGTGCCAGCAGTTACGGGATCACTGAAGCTTTCTTT. Residues: CASSYGITEAFF. The J gene is TRBJ1-1, the V gene TRBV12-3 or TRBV12-4; D gene unclear. The CDR3 contains 12 residues. The germline V and J ends were trimmed by 4 bases and 4 bases, with 7 bases remaining between them.